This T cell receptor beta chain was recorded in a study of memory CD4+ T cells and cytomegalovirus serostatus. Study overall: This sample comes from healthy Belgian adults, 9 CMV seropositive, around 26 seronegative. Findings and caveats of the study: About 40% of the roughly 150 known CMV-associated TCRbeta sequences appeared in CD4+ memory. Median bootstrapped AUC for CMV status was about 0.96 originally, 0.85 to 0.92 US-trained.

Trimming removed 7 bases from V and 6 bases from J, with 9 bases in between. The CDR3 has 12 residues. Germline V CDR1 and CDR2: LNHDA, SQIVND (reference sequence). Comments on this clone: Its antigen is as yet unknown. This CDR3 is also generated by other DNA sequences in the sample.

Generated by immunoSEQ multiplex PCR, the TCRdb table keeps only in-frame clones and is missing some. Here the sample spans 85,000 to 100,000 clones, around 80% being singletons. Single viable CD3+CD4+CD8-CD45RO+ cells were sorted as the memory CD4+ T cells. Donors' CMV status reflects serum IgG against pp150, pp28, p38, p52. The V gene is TRBV19, the J gene TRBJ2-2, with D maybe TRBD2 (6 bases). Sequencing was performed on memory CD4+ T cells from blood. The clonotype was recovered from an adult in good health and CMV-seropositive. CDR3 nucleotide sequence: TGTGCCAGTACCCCTAGCGCCGGGGAGCTGTTTTTT. Its protein product is CASTPSAGELFF.